This T cell receptor beta chain was captured in a study of blood T cell repertoires in COVID-19. Study-level background: The origin of the acute and convalescent COVID-19 samples was the United States, Italy and Spain. PBMCs, B-cell-depleted T cells, or T cells provided the cDNA or gDNA that made up the material.

Patients in Seattle were enrolled during active infection, then followed longitudinally. In the original processing: By means of reference gene primer amplification, nucleated cell counts were estimated. Generated by immunoSEQ multiplex PCR, the TCRdb table keeps only in-frame clones and is missing some. Clone size and the V and J calls come from that table; the DNA yielded D and trimming. This table has about 170,000 clones, around four fifths appearing once. Germline values: CDR1 SGHRS, CDR2 YFSETQ. With 5 bases clipped from V and 4 bases from J, the junction kept 7 bases outside the gene matches. The CDR3 is 16 residues long.

The TCR comes from a woman aged 80 or over with COVID-19, enrolled during active disease. The sample taken for sequencing was peripheral blood. J is TRBJ2-5 and V is TRBV5-1, with TRBD2 matching 14 bases. The CDR3 nucleotides are TGCGCCAGCAGTCCGCGACTAGCGGGAGGGGGAGAGACCCAGTACTTC. Protein: CASSPRLAGGGETQYF.